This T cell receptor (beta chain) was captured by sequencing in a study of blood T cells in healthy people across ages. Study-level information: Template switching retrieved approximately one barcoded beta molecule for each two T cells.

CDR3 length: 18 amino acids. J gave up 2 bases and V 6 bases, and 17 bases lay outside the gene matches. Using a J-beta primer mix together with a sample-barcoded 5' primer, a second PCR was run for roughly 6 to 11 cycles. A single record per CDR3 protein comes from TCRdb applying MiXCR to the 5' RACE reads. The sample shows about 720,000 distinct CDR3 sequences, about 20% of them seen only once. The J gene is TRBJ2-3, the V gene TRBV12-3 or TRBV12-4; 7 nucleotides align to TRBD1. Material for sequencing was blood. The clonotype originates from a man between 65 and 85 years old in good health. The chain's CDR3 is CASRGIGDSGGITDTQYF. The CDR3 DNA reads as TGTGCCAGCAGGGGTATAGGGGACAGCGGAGGTATCACAGATACGCAGTATTTT.